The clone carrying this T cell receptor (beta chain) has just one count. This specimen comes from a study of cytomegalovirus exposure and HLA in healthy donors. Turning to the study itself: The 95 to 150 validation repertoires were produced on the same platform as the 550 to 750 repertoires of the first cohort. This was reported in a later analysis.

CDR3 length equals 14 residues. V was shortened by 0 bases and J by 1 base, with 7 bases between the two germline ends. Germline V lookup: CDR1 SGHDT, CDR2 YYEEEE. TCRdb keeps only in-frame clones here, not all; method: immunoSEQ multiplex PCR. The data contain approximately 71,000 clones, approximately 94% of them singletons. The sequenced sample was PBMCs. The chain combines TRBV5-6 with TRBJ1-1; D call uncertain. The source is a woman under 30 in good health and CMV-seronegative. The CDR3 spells CASSLGATNTEAFF. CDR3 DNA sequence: TGTGCCAGCAGCTTGGGGGCGACGAACACTGAAGCTTTCTTT.